The rows below give T cell receptor beta chains drawn from one sample of a study of Graves' ophthalmopathy and Graves' hyperthyroidism. Using its own MiXCR run on the multiplex PCR reads, TCRdb lists one record per CDR3 protein. The sample includes 650,000 to 800,000 distinct CDR3 sequences, about 40% of them seen just once. Material for sequencing was peripheral blood. The source is an adult man with Graves' ophthalmopathy. Each CDR3 is given with its conserved first and last residue. Each record gives: V gene, J gene, D gene, clone size, CDR3 DNA, CDR3 protein. D genes are given only for firm matches. Clone size is shown for a subset of rows, as once, few, many or a class of expanded clone.

TRBV2	TRBJ1-5	NA	many	TGTGCCAGCACTAGGGACAACAATCAGCCCCAGCATTTT	CASTRDNNQPQHF
TRBV25-1	TRBJ1-4	NA	once	TGTGCCAGCAGCTGGGGGGTGGCAACTGGTGAAAAACTGTTTTTT	CASSWGVATGEKLFF
TRBV7-2	TRBJ2-3	NA	few	TGTGCCAGCAGCCCGGGGAGGGGGAGTACGCAGTATTTT	CASSPGRGSTQYF
TRBV15	TRBJ1-2	NA	many	TGTGCCACCAGCATACAGCATACTAACTATGGCTACACCTTC	CATSIQHTNYGYTF
TRBV10-3	TRBJ2-7	NA	NA	TGTGCCATCAGTGAGTCGAACGGTTCCGGGGAGCAGTACTTC	CAISESNGSGEQYF
TRBV10-3	TRBJ1-1	NA	many	TGTGCCACCTCAAGACAGACGGGGAAGACTGAAGCTTTCTTT	CATSRQTGKTEAFF
TRBV19	TRBJ2-5	NA	many	TGTGCCAGTAGCCCCCGGACTCCTCTGGGGGAGACCCAGTACTTC	CASSPRTPLGETQYF
TRBV29-1	TRBJ2-6	TRBD1	NA	TGCAGTGCCCTGTCGGGGCAGGGGGCCTACGTCCTGACTTTC	CSALSGQGAYVLTF
TRBV10-3	TRBJ1-3	NA	NA	TGTGCCAGCAGGGAAAGCGGGGGAAACACCATATATTTT	CASRESGGNTIYF
TRBV10-3	TRBJ1-5	TRBD1	NA	TGTGCCAGCGAGGGACAGGGCCATCAGCCCCAGCATTTT	CASEGQGHQPQHF
TRBV7-2	TRBJ2-7	NA	NA	TGTGCCAGCAGCTTAGCGTGGACAGCCTACGAGCAGTACTTC	CASSLAWTAYEQYF
TRBV5-8	TRBJ1-2	NA	many	TGTGCCAGCAGCTCCTCTGCGGCTGGCTATGGCTACACCTTC	CASSSSAAGYGYTF
TRBV12-5	TRBJ2-5	NA	NA	TGTGCCAGCATATCCGCGGGTGAGACCCAGTACTTC	CASISAGETQYF
TRBV7-9	TRBJ2-7	TRBD1	few	TGTGCCAGCAGCTCGGGACAGAGTAGACTTCTAATCTCCTACGAGCAGTACTTC	CASSSGQSRLLISYEQYF
TRBV10-3	TRBJ2-1	NA	NA	TGTGCCATCAGTGAGTCAAACAATGAGCAGTTCTTC	CAISESNNEQFF
TRBV2	TRBJ2-7	NA	NA	TGTGCCATCAGGGGTGGGCGGGAAAGGTACGAGCAGTACTTC	CAIRGGRERYEQYF
TRBV12-3/TRBV12-4	TRBJ1-6	NA	many	TGTGCCAGCGGGTCCGGGGTTCCATCACCCCTCCACTTT	CASGSGVPSPLHF
TRBV6-5	TRBJ1-3	NA	few	TGTGCCAGCAGTGCCAGCTTAGGTGGAAACACCATATATTTT	CASSASLGGNTIYF
TRBV19	TRBJ2-2	NA	NA	TGTGCCAGTAAAGGAGGGGGCGGCACCGGGGAGCTGTTTTTT	CASKGGGGTGELFF
TRBV25-1	TRBJ2-7	NA	NA	TGTGTCAGCAGTGAGTGGACAACCGCGCAGTACTTC	CVSSEWTTAQYF
TRBV25-1	TRBJ2-5	TRBD2	NA	TGTGCCAGCAGTTTTACAGCGGGGGCTAAAGAGACCCAGTACTTC	CASSFTAGAKETQYF
TRBV7-2	TRBJ1-6	NA	NA	TGTGCCAGCAGCTTAGGGGGTAGGGGAGGTTCACCCCTCCACTTT	CASSLGGRGGSPLHF
TRBV5-1	TRBJ2-7	TRBD1	few	TGCGCCAGCAGCTTTCGTCCAGTGACAGGGGGGTCCTACGAGCAGTACTTC	CASSFRPVTGGSYEQYF
TRBV7-8	TRBJ1-5	NA	NA	TGCGCCAGCAGCCAAGCCTTGGGGGGTCGCAATCAGCCCCAGCATTTT	CASSQALGGRNQPQHF
TRBV9	TRBJ2-5	TRBD1	NA	TGTGCCAGCTCTCATCAGAGACAGGGAGTGGGAGAGACCCAGTACTTC	CASSHQRQGVGETQYF
TRBV7-9	TRBJ1-6	TRBD1	NA	TGTGCCAGCAGCTTAGGGACAGGGAATAATTCACCCCTCCACTTT	CASSLGTGNNSPLHF
TRBV19	TRBJ2-7	TRBD2	few	TGTGCCAGTAGTACGGGAGGAACCGAGCAGTACTTC	CASSTGGTEQYF
TRBV4-2	TRBJ2-7	TRBD2	NA	TGTGCCAGCAGCCCCCGGACTAGCGGGAGGACCTACGAGCAGTACTTC	CASSPRTSGRTYEQYF
TRBV9	TRBJ1-5	NA	many	TGTGCCAGCAGCGTAGATGAGGGTCGCAATCAGCCCCAGCATTTT	CASSVDEGRNQPQHF
TRBV10-1	TRBJ1-1	NA	many	TGCGCCAGCAGCTTCTCTGGGGCTCAAGCTTTCTTT	CASSFSGAQAFF
TRBV29-1	TRBJ2-5	NA	NA	TGCAGCAGTGCTGGGGAGACCCAGTACTTC	CSSAGETQYF
TRBV15	TRBJ1-2	NA	few	TGTGCCACTGGGTCGCAGGGGGGCTACACCTTC	CATGSQGGYTF
TRBV7-9	TRBJ2-7	NA	NA	TGTGCCAGCCTGGTGGCAGGGGAGTACGAGCAGTACTTC	CASLVAGEYEQYF
TRBV2	TRBJ2-5	NA	many	TGTGCCAGCAGTGAAGCGCGGGCAGGGAAGGAGACCCAGTACTTC	CASSEARAGKETQYF
TRBV10-3	TRBJ2-1	TRBD1	NA	TGTGCCATCACCGGGACAGGGGGAGATGAGCAGTTCTTC	CAITGTGGDEQFF